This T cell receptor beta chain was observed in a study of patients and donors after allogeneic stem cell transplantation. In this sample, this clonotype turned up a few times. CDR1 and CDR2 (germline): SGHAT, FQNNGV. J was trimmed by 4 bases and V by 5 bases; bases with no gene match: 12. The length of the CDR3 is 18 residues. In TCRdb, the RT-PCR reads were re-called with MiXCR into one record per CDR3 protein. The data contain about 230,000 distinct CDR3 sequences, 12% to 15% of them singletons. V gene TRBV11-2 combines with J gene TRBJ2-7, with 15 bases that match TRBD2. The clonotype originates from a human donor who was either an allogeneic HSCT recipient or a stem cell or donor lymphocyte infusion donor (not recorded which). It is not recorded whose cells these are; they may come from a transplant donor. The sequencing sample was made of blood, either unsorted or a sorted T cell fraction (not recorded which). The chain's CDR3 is CASSRRTSGRAASYEQYF. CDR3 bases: TGTGCCAGCAGCCGAAGGACTAGCGGGAGGGCCGCGAGTTACGAGCAGTACTTC.